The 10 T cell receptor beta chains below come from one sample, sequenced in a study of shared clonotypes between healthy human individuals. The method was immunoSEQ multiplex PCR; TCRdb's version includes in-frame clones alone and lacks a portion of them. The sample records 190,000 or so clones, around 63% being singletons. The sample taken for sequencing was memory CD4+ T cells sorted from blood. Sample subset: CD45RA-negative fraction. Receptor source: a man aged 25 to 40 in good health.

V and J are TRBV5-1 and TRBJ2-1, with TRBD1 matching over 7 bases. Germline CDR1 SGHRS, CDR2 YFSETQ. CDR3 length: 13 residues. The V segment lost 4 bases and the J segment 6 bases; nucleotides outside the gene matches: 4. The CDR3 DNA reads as TGCGCCAGCAGCCCTGGGACAGCCAATGAGCAGTTCTTC. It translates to CASSPGTANEQFF.

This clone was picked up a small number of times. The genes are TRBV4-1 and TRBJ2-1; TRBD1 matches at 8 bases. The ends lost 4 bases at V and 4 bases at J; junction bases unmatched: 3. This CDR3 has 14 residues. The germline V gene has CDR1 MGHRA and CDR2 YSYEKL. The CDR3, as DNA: TGCGCCAGCAGCCCGGACAGGGAATACAATGAGCAGTTCTTC. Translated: CASSPDREYNEQFF.

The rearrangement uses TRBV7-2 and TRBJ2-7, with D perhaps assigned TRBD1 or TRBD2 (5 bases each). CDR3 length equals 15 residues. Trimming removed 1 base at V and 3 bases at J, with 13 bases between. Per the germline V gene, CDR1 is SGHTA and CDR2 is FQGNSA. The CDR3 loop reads CASSLELGVGYEQYF. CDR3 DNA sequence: TGTGCCAGCAGCTTAGAACTGGGGGTTGGCTACGAGCAGTACTTC.

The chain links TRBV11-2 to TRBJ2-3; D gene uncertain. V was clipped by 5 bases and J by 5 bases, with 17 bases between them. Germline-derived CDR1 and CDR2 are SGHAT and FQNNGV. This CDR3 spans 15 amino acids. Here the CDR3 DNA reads TGTGCCAGCAGCCCAAGTGCATGGGCACGAGATACGCAGTATTTT. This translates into CASSPSAWARDTQYF.

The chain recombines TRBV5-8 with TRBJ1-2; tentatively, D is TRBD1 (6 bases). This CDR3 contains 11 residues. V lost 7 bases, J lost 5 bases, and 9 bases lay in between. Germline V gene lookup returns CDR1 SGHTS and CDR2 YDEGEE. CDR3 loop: CASGGRYGYTF. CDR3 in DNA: TGTGCCAGCGGGGGGCGTTATGGCTACACCTTC.

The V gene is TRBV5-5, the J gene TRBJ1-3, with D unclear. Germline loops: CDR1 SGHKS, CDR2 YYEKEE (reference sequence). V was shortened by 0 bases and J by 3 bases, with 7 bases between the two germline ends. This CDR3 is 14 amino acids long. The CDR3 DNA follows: TGTGCCAGCAGCTTGGCCGGGAGTGGAAACACCATATATTTT. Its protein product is CASSLAGSGNTIYF.

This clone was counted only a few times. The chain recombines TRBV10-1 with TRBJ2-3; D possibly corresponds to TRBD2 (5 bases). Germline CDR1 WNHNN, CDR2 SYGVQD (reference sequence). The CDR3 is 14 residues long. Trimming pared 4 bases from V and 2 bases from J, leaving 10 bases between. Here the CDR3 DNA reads TGCGCCAGCAGTGTCGGAGGTCCCACAGATACGCAGTATTTT. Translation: CASSVGGPTDTQYF.

CDR3 sequence: CASKGVSSEQYF. CDR3 bases: TGTGCCAGCAAGGGGGTTTCATCCGAGCAGTACTTC. The chain employs TRBV6-6 and TRBJ2-7; the D gene is possibly TRBD1 (6 bases). Germline V gene data show CDR1 as MNHNY and CDR2 as SVGAGI (reference sequence). This CDR3 has 12 amino acids. The germline V and J ends were trimmed by 7 bases and 6 bases, with 13 bases remaining between them.

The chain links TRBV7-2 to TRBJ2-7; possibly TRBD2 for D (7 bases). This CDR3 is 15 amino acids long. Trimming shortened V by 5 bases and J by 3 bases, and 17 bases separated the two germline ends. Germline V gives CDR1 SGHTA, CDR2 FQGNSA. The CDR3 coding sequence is TGTGCCAGCAGCCGGGGGGCTTCTTACGACTACGAGCAGTACTTC. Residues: CASSRGASYDYEQYF.

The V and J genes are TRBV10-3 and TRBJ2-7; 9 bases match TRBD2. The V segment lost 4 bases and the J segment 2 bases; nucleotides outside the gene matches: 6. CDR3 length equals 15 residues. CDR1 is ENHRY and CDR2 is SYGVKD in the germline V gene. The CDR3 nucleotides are TGTGCCATCAGTGGGAGCGGGAGGAACGCCTACGAGCAGTACTTC. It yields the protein CAISGSGRNAYEQYF.